This TCR beta chain was recorded in a study of CD8 T cells in Susac syndrome. Reverse transcription used roughly 0.45 to 1 ug RNA and random hexamers. TCRdb processed the immunoSEQ multiplex PCR reads anew with MiXCR; each CDR3 protein has one entry. This table holds some 150,000 distinct CDR3 sequences, around 94% found once. The CDR3 is made up of 14 amino acids. The germline CDR1 and CDR2 sequences are DFQATT and SNEGSKA (reference sequence). V lost 6 bases to trimming and J lost 4 bases; unmatched junction nucleotides: 11. The sequenced material came from CD4+ T cells from PBMCs. This TCR was recovered from a human donor in good health. This chain joins TRBV20-1 and TRBJ1-2; TRBD1 matches at 7 bases. The CDR3 DNA reads TGCAGTGCGCCCGACAGGGAGGGGATCTATGGCTACACCTTC. Its translation: CSAPDREGIYGYTF.